This T cell receptor beta chain was sequenced for a study of T cell responses to AZD1222 COVID-19 vaccine. Worth noting for this clone: Its antigen is not known.

V lost 3 bases to trimming and J lost 3 bases; unmatched junction nucleotides: 12. Germline V lookup: CDR1 LGHDT, CDR2 YNNKEL (reference sequence). This CDR3 has 17 amino acids. Study conclusions and caveats: Repertoires were obtained solely post-peak T cell response. It was only a handful of AZD1222 recipients who were seropositive at baseline. Two AZD1222 doses significantly raised spike-specific TCR breadth and depth over controls.

The repertoire was sequenced with immunoSEQ multiplex PCR; TCRdb's copy has only in-frame clones and lacks some. Here the sample spans about 64,000 clones, around nine tenths being singletons. This chain connects TRBV3-1 (or the pseudogene TRBV3-2) to TRBJ2-3; 7 nucleotides match TRBD2. This TCR was recovered from an adult who received the MenACWY meningococcal vaccine as a control. The sample in question was peripheral blood, obtained 28 days after the second dose of the MenACWY control vaccine. The DNA for the CDR3 is TGTGCCAGCAGCCAGGGAATCCGGCGGGAGTCAACAGATACGCAGTATTTT. Translated, it gives CASSQGIRRESTDTQYF.